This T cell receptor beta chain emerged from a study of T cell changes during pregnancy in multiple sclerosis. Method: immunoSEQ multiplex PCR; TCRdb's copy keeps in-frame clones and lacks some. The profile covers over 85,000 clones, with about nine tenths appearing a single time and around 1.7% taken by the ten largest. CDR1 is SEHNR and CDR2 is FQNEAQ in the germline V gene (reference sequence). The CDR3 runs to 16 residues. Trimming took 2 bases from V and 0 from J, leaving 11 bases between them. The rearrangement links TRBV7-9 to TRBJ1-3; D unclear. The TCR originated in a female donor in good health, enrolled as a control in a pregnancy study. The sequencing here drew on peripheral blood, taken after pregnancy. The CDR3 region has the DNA TGTGCCAGCAGCTTACGCGGCAGCGACTCTGGAAACACCATATATTTT. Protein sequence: CASSLRGSDSGNTIYF.